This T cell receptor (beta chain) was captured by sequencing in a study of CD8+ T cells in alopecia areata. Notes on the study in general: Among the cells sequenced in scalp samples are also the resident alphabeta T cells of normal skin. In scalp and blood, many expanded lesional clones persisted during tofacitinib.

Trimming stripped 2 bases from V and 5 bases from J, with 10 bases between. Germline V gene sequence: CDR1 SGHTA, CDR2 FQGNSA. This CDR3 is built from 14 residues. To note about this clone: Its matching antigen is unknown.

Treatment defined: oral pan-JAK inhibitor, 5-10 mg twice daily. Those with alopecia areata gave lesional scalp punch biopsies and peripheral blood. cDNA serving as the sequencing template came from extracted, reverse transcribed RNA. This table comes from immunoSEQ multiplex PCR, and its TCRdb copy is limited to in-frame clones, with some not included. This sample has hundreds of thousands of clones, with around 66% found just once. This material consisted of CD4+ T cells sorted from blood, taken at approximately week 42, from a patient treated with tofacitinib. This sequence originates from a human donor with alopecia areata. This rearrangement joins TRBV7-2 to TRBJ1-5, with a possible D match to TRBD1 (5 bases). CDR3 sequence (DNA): TGTGCCAGCAGCTTAAGGGACTTTGATCAGCCCCAGCATTTT. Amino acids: CASSLRDFDQPQHF.